The 21 T cell receptor beta chains below come from one sample, sequenced in a study of OX40 agonist ivuxolimab in advanced cancers. The table came from immunoSEQ multiplex PCR; TCRdb's copy has only in-frame clones and leaves some out. The sample yields about 7,200 clones, nearly 75% seen once. The source material was CD4+ or CD8+ T cells sorted from blood, sampled in a trial of the OX40 agonist ivuxolimab. The receptor source for this set is an adult with an advanced solid tumor such as melanoma, head and neck, liver or kidney cancer.

This clone is judged large. The chain employs TRBV7-2 and TRBJ2-1; a weak D match, TRBD1 (6 bases). The CDR3 spans 14 residues. The V end lost 5 bases, the J end lost 2 bases, and 10 bases lay between the germline ends. Germline V gene lookup returns CDR1 SGHTA and CDR2 FQGNSA. For the CDR3, the DNA is TGTGCCAGCAGCCCATGGACAGCCTACAATGAGCAGTTCTTC. It yields the protein CASSPWTAYNEQFF.

The gene calls are TRBV5-1 and TRBJ2-1, with 9 positions matching TRBD2. The length of the CDR3 is 16 residues. Looked up from germline, CDR1 is SGHRS and CDR2 is YFSETQ. V was clipped by 4 bases and J by 3 bases; unmatched bases: 8. The CDR3 loop reads CASSPRGTSFYNEQFF. Here the CDR3 DNA reads TGCGCCAGCAGCCCGAGGGGGACTAGCTTCTACAATGAGCAGTTCTTC.

V gene TRBV28 combines with J gene TRBJ2-1; no definite D call. The CDR3 loop spans 13 amino acids. The V and J ends lost 11 bases and 3 bases respectively, with 14 bases between them. From germline, CDR1 is MDHEN and CDR2 SYDVKM. The DNA for the CDR3 is TGTGCCGCCTCGGAGCGAGTCTACAATGAGCAGTTCTTC. It specifies CAASERVYNEQFF.

This clone counts as medium-sized. The rearrangement links TRBV7-6 to TRBJ2-7, with 8 bases that match TRBD2. Germline lookup yields CDR1 SGHVS and CDR2 FNYEAQ. J gave up 2 bases and V 8 bases, and 5 bases lay outside the gene matches. The CDR3 runs 13 residues. As DNA, the CDR3 is TGTGCCAGCGGCGGGGGGCCACCCTACGAGCAGTACTTC. It specifies CASGGGPPYEQYF.

The CDR3 DNA reads as TGTGCCAGCAGCTTGGAACTAGCGGGAGGGCCGGGGGAGCAGTACTTC. Translated, it gives CASSLELAGGPGEQYF. The rearrangement links TRBV5-6 to TRBJ2-7; 13 bases are a match to TRBD2. The germline V gene has CDR1 SGHDT and CDR2 YYEEEE. This CDR3 spans 16 amino acids. The ends lost 0 bases at V and 7 bases at J; junction bases unmatched: 7.

In this sample, this clone turned up once. The J gene is TRBJ1-1, the V gene TRBV6-1; the match to TRBD1 covers 7 bases. The CDR3 covers 16 residues. J gave up 0 bases and V 4 bases, and 8 bases lay outside the gene matches. The germline gives CDR1 MNHNS, CDR2 SASEGT. DNA for the CDR3: TGTGCCAGCAGTGCCCCGGGACAGAGCCTGAACACTGAAGCTTTCTTT. Protein: CASSAPGQSLNTEAFF.

The chain combines TRBV2 with TRBJ2-4; 9 bases are shared with TRBD1. From germline, CDR1 is SNHLY and CDR2 FYNNEI. Trimming removed 7 bases from V and 8 bases from J; junction bases left unmatched: 15. This CDR3 is built from 16 residues. The CDR3 region is CASNEGTGGLWDIQYF. CDR3 nucleotide sequence: TGTGCCAGCAATGAGGGAACAGGGGGCTTGTGGGACATTCAGTACTTC.

V gene TRBV9 combines with J gene TRBJ1-1; maybe TRBD1 (5 bases). The germline gives CDR1 SGDLS, CDR2 YYNGEE. The CDR3 runs 14 residues. Trimming pared 0 bases from V and 7 bases from J, leaving 13 bases between. CDR3 in amino acids: CASSVVGTEHEAFF. The CDR3 DNA follows: TGTGCCAGCAGCGTAGTTGGGACGGAGCATGAAGCTTTCTTT.

The rearrangement uses TRBV10-2 and TRBJ2-7; no definite D call. The CDR3 runs 14 residues. Trimming pared 4 bases from V and 4 bases from J, leaving 14 bases between. CDR1 WSHSY and CDR2 SAAADI come from the germline V gene. CDR3 sequence: CASSATPYLYEQYF. The CDR3 nucleotides are TGCGCCAGCAGTGCGACTCCATACTTATACGAGCAGTACTTC.

This clone was picked up a small number of times. The rearrangement uses TRBV2 and TRBJ1-1; D call uncertain. Germline assignment: CDR1 SNHLY and CDR2 FYNNEI. The CDR3 is 13 amino acids. The V and J ends lost 1 base and 5 bases respectively, with 8 bases between them. The CDR3 DNA reads as TGTGCCAGCAGTGAAGAAACAGCTACTGAAGCTTTCTTT. It encodes CASSEETATEAFF.

The CDR3 DNA sequence: TGTGCCAGTAGTATAGAGAATGCCTACGAGCAGTACTTC. It is translated as CASSIENAYEQYF. The chain joins TRBV19 to TRBJ2-7; no reliable D call. The CDR3 runs to 13 residues. Deletions cut 0 bases from V and 2 bases from J, with 5 bases between. From germline, CDR1 is LNHDA and CDR2 SQIVND (reference sequence). The whole variable domain, filled in from reference TRBV19 and TRBJ2-7, reads DGGITQSPKYLFRKEGQNVTLSCEQNLNHDAMYWYRQDPGQGLRLIYYSQIVNDFQKGDIAEGYSVSREKKESFPLTVTSAQKNPTAFYLCASSIENAYEQYFGPGTRLTVT.

This clone rates as medium-sized (0.01 to 0.1%). The V call is TRBV28, the J call TRBJ2-5, with 10 bases fitting TRBD1. J lost 2 bases, V lost 6 bases, and 6 bases had no gene match. Germline lookup yields CDR1 MDHEN and CDR2 SYDVKM. This CDR3 comprises 15 residues. CDR3 DNA sequence: TGTGCCAGCAGGGAAGAGGACAGGGGGCAAGAGACCCAGTACTTC. Protein sequence: CASREEDRGQETQYF.

This clone was seen only a few times. The V and J genes are TRBV6-4 and TRBJ2-3; TRBD2 matches 8 bases. Germline V gene sequence: CDR1 MRHNA, CDR2 SNTAGT. J gave up 10 bases and V 0 bases, and 3 bases lay outside the gene matches. CDR3 size: 13 residues. The chain's CDR3 is CASSDSETSAQYF. For the CDR3, the DNA is TGTGCCAGCAGTGACTCGGAGACTAGCGCGCAGTATTTT.

The V call is TRBV18, the J call TRBJ2-7, with 9 bases identical to TRBD1. The germline CDR1 and CDR2 sequences are KGHSH and LQKENI. The ends lost 2 bases at V and 5 bases at J; junction bases unmatched: 7. The CDR3 spans 15 residues. The CDR3 sequence: CASSPKGQGLDEQYF. Written as DNA, the CDR3 is TGTGCCAGCTCACCAAAGGGACAGGGCTTAGACGAGCAGTACTTC. The variable domain in full, with the rest retrieved from reference TRBV18 and TRBJ2-7, is NAGVMQNPRHLVRRRGQEARLRCSPMKGHSHVYWYRQLPEEGLKFMVYLQKENIIDESGMPKERFSAEFPKEGPSILRIQQVVRGDSAAYFCASSPKGQGLDEQYFGPGTRLTVT.

The chain is built from TRBV11-2 and TRBJ1-2; 7 bases are a match to TRBD1. J was trimmed by 7 bases and V by 2 bases; bases with no gene match: 1. This CDR3 region has 12 residues. Germline values: CDR1 SGHAT, CDR2 FQNNGV. CDR3 sequence: CASSLQGGGYTF. The CDR3 DNA reads TGTGCCAGCAGCTTACAGGGGGGTGGCTACACCTTC.

The CDR3 DNA reads as TGTGCCAGCGTCCGAGCTGGGCAGGATTATCACTATGGCTACACCTTC. Amino acids: CASVRAGQDYHYGYTF. This rearrangement joins TRBV5-4 to TRBJ1-2; D call uncertain. Germline V CDR1 and CDR2: SGHNT, YYREEE (reference sequence). This CDR3 has 16 residues. V was cut by 7 bases and J by 3 bases, with 22 bases left in between.

The V call is TRBV5-4, the J call TRBJ2-7, with D possibly matching TRBD1 (6 bases). The V end was cut by 4 bases, the J end by 2 bases, with 10 bases between. The germline CDR1 and CDR2 sequences are SGHNT and YYREEE (reference sequence). This CDR3 comprises 13 residues. The CDR3 nucleotides are TGTGCCAGCAGCCGGGACACCCCCTACGAGCAGTACTTC. It codes for CASSRDTPYEQYF.

A note on this clone: The sample carries other DNA sequences with the same CDR3. The chain links TRBV13 to TRBJ2-3, with no clear D. CDR1 PRHDT and CDR2 FYEKMQ come from the germline V gene (reference sequence). Trimming removed 0 bases from V and 2 bases from J, with 9 bases in between. The CDR3 extends over 15 amino acids. This chain's CDR3 is CASSLGSSFTDTQYF. CDR3 nucleotides: TGTGCCAGCAGCTTAGGGTCATCCTTCACAGATACGCAGTATTTT.

V usage is TRBV2 and J usage is TRBJ1-2; D may be TRBD1 (6 bases). CDR3 length: 14 residues. Looked up from germline, CDR1 is SNHLY and CDR2 is FYNNEI. Trimming stripped 5 bases from V and 3 bases from J, with 13 bases between. CDR3 DNA sequence: TGTGCCAGCAGTCCGCCGGGACACGACTATGGCTACACCTTC. Translating it yields CASSPPGHDYGYTF.

This clone showed up just a few times. This chain uses TRBV9 with TRBJ2-1, with unresolved D. This CDR3 is 14 amino acids long. CDR1 is SGDLS and CDR2 is YYNGEE in the germline V gene. V lost 4 bases and J 0 bases, leaving 8 bases between the germline ends. DNA for the CDR3: TGTGCCAGCAGCCTAGGAAGCTCCTACAATGAGCAGTTCTTC. This sequence encodes CASSLGSSYNEQFF.

This clone has a handful of counts. The V and J genes are TRBV6-6 and TRBJ2-7; 9 nucleotides line up with TRBD1. Germline V gene sequence: CDR1 MNHNY, CDR2 SVGAGI (reference sequence). V trimming: 6 bases; J trimming: 2 bases; junction bases outside the gene matches: 8. The length of the CDR3 is 15 residues. This chain's CDR3 is CASSTGDRDPYEQYF. The CDR3 bases are TGTGCCAGCAGCACCGGGGACAGGGACCCCTACGAGCAGTACTTC.